Shown below are 25 T cell receptor beta chains from a single sample sequenced in a study of cytomegalovirus exposure and HLA in healthy donors. Primers: 60 Vbeta forward and 13 Jbeta reverse. Assay used: immunoSEQ multiplex PCR; TCRdb lists only in-frame clones, some missing. This sample carries about 170,000 clones, 65% to 85% of them seen once, and the ten largest clones take around 4.1%. Sequences were obtained from PBMCs. Receptor source: a woman aged 50 to 65 in good health and CMV-seropositive.

In its sample, this clone was seen once. The gene calls are TRBV27 and TRBJ2-7; 7 nucleotides match TRBD2. The CDR3 is 14 residues long. Germline-derived CDR1 and CDR2 are MNHEY and SMNVEV (reference sequence). J gave up 5 bases and V 6 bases, and 10 bases lay outside the gene matches. CDR3 protein: CASSRTTSPHEQYF. The CDR3 bases are TGTGCCAGCAGCCGGACGACTAGCCCCCACGAGCAGTACTTC.

This sequence joins TRBV19 and TRBJ1-4; TRBD1 matches at 10 bases. Germline V gene data show CDR1 as LNHDA and CDR2 as SQIVND (reference sequence). With 4 bases clipped from V and 11 bases from J, the junction kept 7 bases outside the gene matches. The CDR3 runs 14 residues. Here the CDR3 reads CASSTTGTGDKLFF. In DNA, the CDR3 is TGTGCCAGTAGTACTACCGGGACAGGGGATAAACTGTTTTTT.

The chain employs TRBV7-2 and TRBJ2-1; TRBD2 aligns across 9 bases. J gave up 8 bases and V 5 bases, and 13 bases lay outside the gene matches. The CDR3 runs 16 residues. Germline CDR1 and CDR2: SGHTA and FQGNSA. As DNA, the CDR3 is TGTGCCAGCAGCGCGTCCGGGACTAGCTTCAGGCATGAGCAGTTCTTC. It encodes CASSASGTSFRHEQFF.

The V and J genes are TRBV9 and TRBJ2-4; D possibly corresponds to TRBD2 (6 bases). V was cut by 4 bases and J by 7 bases, with 15 bases left in between. Germline V gene sequence: CDR1 SGDLS, CDR2 YYNGEE. This CDR3 has 14 residues. The CDR3 DNA reads TGTGCCAGCAGCCCCGACGGGGGAAGGAACATTCAGTACTTC. It encodes CASSPDGGRNIQYF.

This rearrangement joins TRBV5-4 to TRBJ2-7; 11 bases line up with TRBD2. The V and J ends lost 3 bases and 3 bases, in that order; junction bases with no gene match: 5. The germline V gene encodes CDR1 SGHNT and CDR2 YYREEE (reference sequence). The CDR3 contains 15 residues. The CDR3 is CASSSGTSGHYEQYF. CDR3 bases: TGTGCCAGCAGCTCCGGGACTAGCGGCCACTACGAGCAGTACTTC.

The gene calls are TRBV7-2 and TRBJ1-5, with TRBD1 identical over 7 bases. After removal of 1 base from V and 4 bases from J, the junction contained 4 bases not matched to a gene. CDR3 length: 15 residues. Looked up from germline, CDR1 is SGHTA and CDR2 is FQGNSA. CDR3 bases: TGTGCCAGCAGCTTAGGGGGCAGGGGGAATCAGCCCCAGCATTTT. Amino acids: CASSLGGRGNQPQHF.

The V and J genes are TRBV10-3 and TRBJ2-3, with a possible D match to TRBD2 (5 bases). Deletions cut 5 bases from V and 5 bases from J, with 11 bases between. In germline, CDR1 is ENHRY, CDR2 SYGVKD. The length of the CDR3 is 13 residues. CDR3 loop: CAISPSSGDTQYF. The CDR3 coding sequence is TGTGCCATCAGTCCCTCGAGCGGAGATACGCAGTATTTT.

V and J are TRBV6-1 and TRBJ1-2; the D gene is possibly TRBD1 (5 bases). This CDR3 has 15 amino acids. Germline-derived CDR1 and CDR2 are MNHNS and SASEGT. V was clipped by 6 bases and J by 2 bases, with 16 bases between them. The CDR3 coding sequence is TGTGCCAGCAGGGAGGGACCCGGAACAAACTATGGCTACACCTTC. Amino acid sequence: CASREGPGTNYGYTF.

This chain connects TRBV6-5 to TRBJ2-7, with 7 bases that match TRBD1. Trimming at V came to 6 bases and at J to 5 bases, leaving 13 bases not matched to a gene. Per germline, CDR1 MNHEY and CDR2 SVGAGI. The CDR3 contains 15 residues. Written as DNA, the CDR3 is TGTGCCAGCAGCTCTCGGGAATTACAGGGGAACGAGCAGTACTTC. Encoded protein: CASSSRELQGNEQYF.

This clone was seen just once. The chain uses TRBV19 and TRBJ2-6; TRBD1 is a possible D gene (6 bases). Per the germline V gene, CDR1 is LNHDA and CDR2 is SQIVND (reference sequence). Trimming left V 7 bases short and J 0 bases short, with 13 bases between. There are 16 residues in the CDR3. The DNA for the CDR3 is TGTGCCAGTACAGGGGCCGATCCCTCTGGGGCCAACGTCCTGACTTTC. It is translated as CASTGADPSGANVLTF.

V gene TRBV7-9 combines with J gene TRBJ2-3, with 9 bases identical to TRBD1. The CDR3 runs 17 residues. Per germline, CDR1 SEHNR and CDR2 FQNEAQ (reference sequence). After removal of 4 bases from V and 2 bases from J, the junction contained 10 bases not matched to a gene. CDR3 region: CASSSYGQGIYTDTQYF. The CDR3 DNA is TGTGCCAGCAGCTCATATGGACAGGGGATATACACAGATACGCAGTATTTT.

This clone was recorded a few times. The genes are TRBV5-1 and TRBJ1-2, with 11 bases matching TRBD1. The germline gives CDR1 SGHRS, CDR2 YFSETQ. This CDR3 has 15 amino acids. The trim removed 4 bases at V and 4 bases at J, leaving 6 bases unmatched. CDR3 protein: CASSPDRGQVYGYTF. In DNA, the CDR3 is TGCGCCAGCAGCCCGGACAGGGGGCAGGTCTATGGCTACACCTTC.

This chain uses TRBV11-3 with TRBJ2-5, with 10 bases aligning to TRBD2. CDR3 length: 16 amino acids. Germline V gene sequence: CDR1 SGHNT, CDR2 YENEEA. Trimming at V came to 4 bases and at J to 5 bases, leaving 10 bases not matched to a gene. CDR3 nucleotide sequence: TGTGCCAGCAGCTATTACAGCGGGAGGGGGACGGAGACCCAGTACTTC. Translation: CASSYYSGRGTETQYF.

This clone has a handful of counts. This chain links TRBV7-3 with TRBJ1-1; D unclear. The CDR3 is 16 amino acids. Germline CDR1 is SGHTA and CDR2 is FQGTGA. V was pared by 5 bases and J by 4 bases, with 20 bases between. CDR3: CASSAILRGRVTEAFF. For the CDR3, the DNA is TGTGCCAGCAGCGCAATATTGAGAGGCAGAGTCACTGAAGCTTTCTTT.

The CDR3 loop reads CASSSGGPNTGELFF. The CDR3 DNA reads as TGTGCCAGCAGTTCCGGGGGGCCGAACACCGGGGAGCTGTTTTTT. J is TRBJ2-2 and V is TRBV28; maybe TRBD2 (7 bases). Trimming took off 4 bases at V and 0 bases at J, with 9 bases between the two ends. The germline CDR1 and CDR2 sequences are MDHEN and SYDVKM. The CDR3 has 15 amino acids.

This chain connects TRBV5-1 to TRBJ1-1, with 10 bases lining up with TRBD1. The junction had 8 bases not matched to a gene; V was cut back by 0 bases and J by 6 bases. Germline V gives CDR1 SGHRS, CDR2 YFSETQ. The length of the CDR3 is 16 residues. CDR3 bases: TGCGCCAGCAGCTTGGGACAGGGGGCCATAAGCGCTGAAGCTTTCTTT. The encoded protein is CASSLGQGAISAEAFF.

This clone was counted a few times. The CDR3 reads CASSWAGVDTGELFF. CDR3 nucleotide sequence: TGTGCCAGCAGCTGGGCAGGGGTCGACACCGGGGAGCTGTTTTTT. The chain couples TRBV5-4 to TRBJ2-2; D possibly corresponds to TRBD1 (6 bases). The germline V gene encodes CDR1 SGHNT and CDR2 YYREEE (reference sequence). This CDR3 has 15 amino acids. Trimming removed 3 bases at V and 3 bases at J, with 12 bases between.

This clone was observed many times. This chain uses TRBV7-6 with TRBJ2-6; D unresolved. The V gene lost 5 bases and the J gene lost 4 bases, with 12 bases spanning the gap. The CDR3 extends over 15 amino acids. Germline CDR1 SGHVS, CDR2 FNYEAQ. CDR3 protein: CASSPEAQGANVLTF. For the CDR3, the DNA is TGTGCCAGCAGCCCCGAGGCCCAGGGGGCCAACGTCCTGACTTTC.

This rearrangement joins TRBV19 to TRBJ2-3; D is unclear. Germline CDR1 reads LNHDA; CDR2 reads SQIVND (reference sequence). The CDR3 has 14 residues. V was shortened by 4 bases and J by 0 bases, with 8 bases between the two germline ends. The CDR3 is CASSRVQSTDTQYF. CDR3 bases: TGTGCCAGTAGTAGAGTTCAAAGCACAGATACGCAGTATTTT. The full variable domain, its missing parts supplied by reference TRBV19 and TRBJ2-3, is DGGITQSPKYLFRKEGQNVTLSCEQNLNHDAMYWYRQDPGQGLRLIYYSQIVNDFQKGDIAEGYSVSREKKESFPLTVTSAQKNPTAFYLCASSRVQSTDTQYFGPGTRLTVL.

This rearrangement joins TRBV2 to TRBJ1-1; no definite D call. The length of the CDR3 is 13 residues. Germline V lookup: CDR1 SNHLY, CDR2 FYNNEI. V lost 4 bases and J lost 6, with 12 bases in between. CDR3 in DNA: TGTGCCAGCAGTGGATTGGGAGAGGCTGAAGCTTTCTTT. Protein sequence: CASSGLGEAEAFF.

This rearrangement joins TRBV27 to TRBJ1-2; no clear D. Trimming removed 6 bases from V and 4 bases from J, with 24 bases in between. CDR1 MNHEY and CDR2 SMNVEV come from the germline V gene (reference sequence). CDR3 length: 17 amino acids. The CDR3 sequence: CASSLPTDLSGFYGYTF. Here the CDR3 DNA reads TGTGCCAGCAGCCTCCCCACCGACCTGAGCGGCTTCTATGGCTACACCTTC.

Only one count was recorded for this clone. The V call is TRBV7-6, the J call TRBJ1-4; 8 bases are shared with TRBD1. This CDR3 is 19 amino acids long. Germline V CDR1 and CDR2: SGHVS, FNYEAQ. V was clipped by 5 bases and J by 3 bases; unmatched bases: 17. In nucleotides, the CDR3 is TGTGCCAGCAGCCGGAGTACCATGACCGGACAGGGACCTAATGAAAAACTGTTTTTT. Its translation is CASSRSTMTGQGPNEKLFF.

V and J are TRBV9 and TRBJ2-1; 13 bases map to TRBD2. V shed 4 bases, J shed 8 bases, and the junction held 9 bases outside the gene matches. From germline, CDR1 is SGDLS and CDR2 YYNGEE. The CDR3 runs 16 residues. In nucleotides, the CDR3 is TGTGCCAGCAGCCCCAGACTAGCGGGGGGTTGGGATGAGCAGTTCTTC. It yields the protein CASSPRLAGGWDEQFF. The full variable domain, its missing parts supplied by reference TRBV9 and TRBJ2-1, is DSGVTQTPKHLITATGQRVTLRCSPRSGDLSVYWYQQSLDQGLQFLIQYYNGEERAKGNILERFSAQQFPDLHSELNLSSLELGDSALYFCASSPRLAGGWDEQFFGPGTRLTVL.

The V gene is TRBV5-1, the J gene TRBJ2-3; D gene uncertain. The V gene lost 6 bases and the J gene lost 2 bases, with 13 bases spanning the gap. Germline CDR1 is SGHRS and CDR2 is YFSETQ. There are 14 residues in the CDR3. CDR3: CASKFQQSTDTQYF. The CDR3 nucleotides are TGCGCCAGCAAGTTTCAACAGTCCACAGATACGCAGTATTTT.

The chain carries TRBV7-2 and TRBJ2-3; TRBD1 agrees at 7 bases. Germline CDR1 SGHTA, CDR2 FQGNSA. The CDR3 contains 14 residues. V gave up 6 bases and J gave up 2 bases; unmatched junction bases: 5. The CDR3 loop is CASRLQGTTDTQYF. Here the CDR3 DNA reads TGTGCCAGCAGGCTACAGGGGACCACAGATACGCAGTATTTT.